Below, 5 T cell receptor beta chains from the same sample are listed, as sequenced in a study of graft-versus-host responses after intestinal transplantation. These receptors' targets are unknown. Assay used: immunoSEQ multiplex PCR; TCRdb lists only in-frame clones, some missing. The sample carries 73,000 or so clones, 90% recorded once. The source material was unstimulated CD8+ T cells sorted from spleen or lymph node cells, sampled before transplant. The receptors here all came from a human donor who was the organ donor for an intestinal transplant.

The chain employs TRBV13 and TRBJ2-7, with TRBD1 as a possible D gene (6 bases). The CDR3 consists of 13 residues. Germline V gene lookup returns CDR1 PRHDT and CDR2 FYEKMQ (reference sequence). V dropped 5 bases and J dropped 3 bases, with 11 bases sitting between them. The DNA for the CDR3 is TGTGCCAGCAGCATTGACAGGAGCTACGAGCAGTACGTC. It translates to CASSIDRSYEQYV.

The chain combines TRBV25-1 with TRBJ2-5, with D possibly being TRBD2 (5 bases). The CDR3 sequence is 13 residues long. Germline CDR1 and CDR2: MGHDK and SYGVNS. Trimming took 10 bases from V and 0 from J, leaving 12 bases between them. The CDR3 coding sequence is TGTGCCACTCAGCGGCTCCACCAAGAGACCCAGTACTTC. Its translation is CATQRLHQETQYF. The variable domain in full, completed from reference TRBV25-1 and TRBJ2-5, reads EADIYQTPRYLVIGTGKKITLECSQTMGHDKMYWYQQDPGMELHLIHYSYGVNSTEKGDLSSESTVSRIRTEHFPLTLESARPSHTSQYLCATQRLHQETQYFGPGTRLLVL.

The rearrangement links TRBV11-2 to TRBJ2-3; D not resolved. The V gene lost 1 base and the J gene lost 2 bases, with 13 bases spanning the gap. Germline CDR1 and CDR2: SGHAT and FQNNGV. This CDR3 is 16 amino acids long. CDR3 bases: TGTGCCAGCAGCTTAGGGGCAGCAGGCCCCACAGATACGCAGTATTTT. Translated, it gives CASSLGAAGPTDTQYF.

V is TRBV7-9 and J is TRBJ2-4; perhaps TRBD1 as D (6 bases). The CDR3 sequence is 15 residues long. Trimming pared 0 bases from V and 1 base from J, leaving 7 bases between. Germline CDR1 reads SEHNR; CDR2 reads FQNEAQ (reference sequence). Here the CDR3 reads CASSLAQGAKNIQYF. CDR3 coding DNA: TGTGCCAGCAGCTTAGCTCAGGGGGCCAAAAACATTCAGTACTTC.

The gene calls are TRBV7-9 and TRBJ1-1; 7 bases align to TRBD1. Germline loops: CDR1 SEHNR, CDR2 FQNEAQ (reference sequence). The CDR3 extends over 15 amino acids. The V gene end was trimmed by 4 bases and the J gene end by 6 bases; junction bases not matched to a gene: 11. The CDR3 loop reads CASSSRPLRGPEAFF. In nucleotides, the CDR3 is TGTGCCAGCAGCTCTCGACCTCTAAGGGGGCCTGAAGCTTTCTTT.